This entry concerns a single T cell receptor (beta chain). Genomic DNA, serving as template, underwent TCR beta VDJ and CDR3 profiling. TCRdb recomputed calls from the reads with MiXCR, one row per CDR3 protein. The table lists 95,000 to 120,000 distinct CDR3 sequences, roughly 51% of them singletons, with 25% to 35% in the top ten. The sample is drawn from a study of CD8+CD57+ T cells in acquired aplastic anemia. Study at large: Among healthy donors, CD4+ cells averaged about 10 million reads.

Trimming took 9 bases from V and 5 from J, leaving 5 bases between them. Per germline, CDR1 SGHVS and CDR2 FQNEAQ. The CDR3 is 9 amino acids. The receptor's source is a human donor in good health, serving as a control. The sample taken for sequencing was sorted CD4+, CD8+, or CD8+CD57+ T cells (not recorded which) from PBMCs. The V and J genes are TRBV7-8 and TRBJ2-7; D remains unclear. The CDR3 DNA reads TGTGCCAGGTATGACGAGCAGTACTTC. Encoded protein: CARYDEQYF.